These T cell receptor beta chains were read from a single sample in a study of cytomegalovirus exposure and HLA in healthy donors. Some clones are missing from TCRdb's copy, which holds only in-frame ones; the method was immunoSEQ multiplex PCR. Its clone listing holds under 250,000 clones. The sample comprised PBMCs. Receptor source: a girl aged 2 to 10 in good health and CMV-seropositive. Both conserved end residues are part of each CDR3. The D gene is left open where the match is weak.

j_gene: TRBJ2-1
d_gene: -
v_gene: TRBV5-1
CDR3aa: CASRSAGTQYNEQFF
CDR3nt: TGCGCCAGCAGATCTGCCGGGACTCAGTACAATGAGCAGTTCTTC

j_gene: TRBJ2-3
d_gene: -
v_gene: TRBV19
CDR3aa: CASSGGGGSTDTQYF
CDR3nt: TGTGCCAGTAGCGGAGGGGGGGGGAGCACAGATACGCAGTATTTT

j_gene: TRBJ2-1
d_gene: -
v_gene: TRBV5-1
CDR3aa: CASSLGSSRGNEQFF
CDR3nt: TGCGCCAGCAGCTTGGGCTCAAGTAGAGGCAATGAGCAGTTCTTC

j_gene: TRBJ1-1
d_gene: -
v_gene: TRBV20-1
CDR3aa: CSATVNTEAFF
CDR3nt: TGCAGTGCTACTGTGAACACTGAAGCTTTCTTT

j_gene: TRBJ2-7
d_gene: -
v_gene: TRBV27
CDR3aa: CASRSAAAGTSSYEQYF
CDR3nt: TGTGCCAGCAGGTCAGCCGCAGCTGGGACTTCTTCCTACGAGCAGTACTTC

j_gene: TRBJ2-1
d_gene: TRBD2
v_gene: TRBV7-9
CDR3aa: CASRPAGGINNEQFF
CDR3nt: TGTGCCAGCAGGCCCGCGGGAGGGATTAACAATGAGCAGTTCTTC

j_gene: TRBJ1-3
d_gene: -
v_gene: TRBV30
CDR3aa: CAWSVGAGPMGGNTIYF
CDR3nt: TGTGCCTGGAGTGTAGGAGCGGGCCCGATGGGTGGAAACACCATATATTTT

j_gene: TRBJ2-3
d_gene: TRBD1
v_gene: TRBV4-1
CDR3aa: CASSHSETGSTDTQYF
CDR3nt: TGCGCCAGCAGCCATTCAGAGACAGGGAGCACAGATACGCAGTATTTT

j_gene: TRBJ2-5
d_gene: -
v_gene: TRBV6-5
CDR3aa: CASSYSGEGETQYF
CDR3nt: TGTGCCAGCAGTTACTCCGGAGAGGGCGAGACCCAGTACTTC

j_gene: TRBJ2-3
d_gene: -
v_gene: TRBV5-1
CDR3aa: CASSLAGTDTQYF
CDR3nt: TGCGCCAGCAGCTTGGCGGGTACAGATACGCAGTATTTT

j_gene: TRBJ2-1
d_gene: TRBD1
v_gene: TRBV28
CDR3aa: CASSQGVGYNEQFF
CDR3nt: TGTGCCAGCAGTCAGGGGGTCGGGTACAATGAGCAGTTCTTC

j_gene: TRBJ1-5
d_gene: TRBD1
v_gene: TRBV10-2
CDR3aa: CASRGQYGNQPQHF
CDR3nt: TGCGCCAGCAGGGGACAGTACGGCAATCAGCCCCAGCATTTT

j_gene: TRBJ2-1
d_gene: TRBD2
v_gene: TRBV5-1
CDR3aa: CASGTSGSYNEQFF
CDR3nt: TGCGCCAGCGGAACTAGCGGATCCTACAATGAGCAGTTCTTC

j_gene: TRBJ2-1
d_gene: -
v_gene: TRBV6-1
CDR3aa: CATSQLATEQFF
CDR3nt: TGTGCCACAAGCCAACTAGCAACTGAGCAGTTCTTC

j_gene: TRBJ1-5
d_gene: -
v_gene: TRBV5-5
CDR3aa: CASSLRPRERNSNQPQHF
CDR3nt: TGTGCCAGCAGCTTGAGACCCAGGGAAAGAAATAGCAATCAGCCCCAGCATTTT

j_gene: TRBJ1-5
d_gene: TRBD1
v_gene: TRBV28
CDR3aa: CASSLPGQGDNQPQHF
CDR3nt: TGTGCCAGCAGTCTACCGGGACAGGGGGACAATCAGCCCCAGCATTTT

j_gene: TRBJ2-7
d_gene: -
v_gene: TRBV27
CDR3aa: CASSLSQGSYEQYF
CDR3nt: TGTGCCAGCAGTTTATCTCAGGGCTCCTACGAGCAGTACTTC

j_gene: TRBJ2-7
d_gene: TRBD1
v_gene: TRBV5-1
CDR3aa: CASSLEPPGQGAYEQYF
CDR3nt: TGCGCCAGCAGCTTGGAACCGCCGGGACAGGGGGCCTACGAGCAGTACTTC

j_gene: TRBJ1-4
d_gene: -
v_gene: TRBV5-1
CDR3aa: CASQSDTTNEKLFF
CDR3nt: TGCGCCAGCCAATCGGACACAACTAATGAAAAACTGTTTTTT

j_gene: TRBJ2-6
d_gene: -
v_gene: TRBV12-2
CDR3aa: CASRFLSGANVLTF
CDR3nt: TGTGCAAGTCGCTTCTTATCTGGGGCCAACGTCCTGACTTTC